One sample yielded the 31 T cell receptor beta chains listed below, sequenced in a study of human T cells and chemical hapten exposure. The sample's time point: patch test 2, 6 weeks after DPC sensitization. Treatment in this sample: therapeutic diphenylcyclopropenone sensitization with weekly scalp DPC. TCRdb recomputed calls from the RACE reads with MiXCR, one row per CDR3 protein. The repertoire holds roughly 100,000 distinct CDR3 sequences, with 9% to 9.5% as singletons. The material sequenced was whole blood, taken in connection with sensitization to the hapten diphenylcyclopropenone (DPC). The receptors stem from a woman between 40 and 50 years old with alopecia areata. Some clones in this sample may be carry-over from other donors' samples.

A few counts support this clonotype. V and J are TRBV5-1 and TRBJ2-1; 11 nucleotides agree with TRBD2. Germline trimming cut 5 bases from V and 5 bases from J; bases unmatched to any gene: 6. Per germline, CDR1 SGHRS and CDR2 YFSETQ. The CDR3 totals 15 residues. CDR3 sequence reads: CASSPGLAVNNEQFF. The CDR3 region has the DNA TGCGCCAGCAGTCCGGGACTAGCGGTTAACAATGAGCAGTTCTTC.

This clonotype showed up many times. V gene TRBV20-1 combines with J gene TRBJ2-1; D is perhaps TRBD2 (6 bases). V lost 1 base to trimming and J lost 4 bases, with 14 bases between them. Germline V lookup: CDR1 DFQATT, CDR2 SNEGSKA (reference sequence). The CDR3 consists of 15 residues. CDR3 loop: CSARAREDRYNEQFF. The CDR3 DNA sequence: TGCAGTGCTAGAGCGCGGGAAGACCGTTACAATGAGCAGTTCTTC.

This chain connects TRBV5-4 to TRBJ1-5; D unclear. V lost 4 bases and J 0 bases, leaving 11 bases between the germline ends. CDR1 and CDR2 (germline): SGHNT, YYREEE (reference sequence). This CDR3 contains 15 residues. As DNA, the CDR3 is TGTGCCAGCAGCCGAGGAGGACGTAGCAATCAGCCCCAGCATTTT. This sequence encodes CASSRGGRSNQPQHF.

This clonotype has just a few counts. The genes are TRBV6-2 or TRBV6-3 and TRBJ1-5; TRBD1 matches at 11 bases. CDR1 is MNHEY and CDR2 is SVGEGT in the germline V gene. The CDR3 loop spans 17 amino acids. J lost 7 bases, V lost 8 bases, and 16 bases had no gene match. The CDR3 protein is CASGLGQGANFGQPQHF. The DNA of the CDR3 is TGTGCCAGCGGACTCGGACAGGGGGCGAATTTTGGGCAGCCCCAGCATTTT.

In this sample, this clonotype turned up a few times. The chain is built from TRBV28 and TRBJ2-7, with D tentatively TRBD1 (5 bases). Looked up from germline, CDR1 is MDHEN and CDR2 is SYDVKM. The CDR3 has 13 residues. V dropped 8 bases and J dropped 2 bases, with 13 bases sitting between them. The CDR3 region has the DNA TGTGCCAGCTTCAACCCAGGGACCTACGAGCAGTACTTC. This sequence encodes CASFNPGTYEQYF.

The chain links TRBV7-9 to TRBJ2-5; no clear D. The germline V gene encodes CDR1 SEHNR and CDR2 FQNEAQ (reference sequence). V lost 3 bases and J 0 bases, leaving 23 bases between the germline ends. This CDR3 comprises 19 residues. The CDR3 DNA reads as TGTGCCAGCAGCTTTCCCTTGAGGACGGAATCACCGTACCAAGAGACCCAGTACTTC. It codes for CASSFPLRTESPYQETQYF.

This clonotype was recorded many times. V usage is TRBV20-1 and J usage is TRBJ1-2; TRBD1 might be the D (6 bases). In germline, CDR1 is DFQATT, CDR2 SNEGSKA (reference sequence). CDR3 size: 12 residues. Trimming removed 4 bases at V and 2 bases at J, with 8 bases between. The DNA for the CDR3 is TGCAGTGCTATTCAGGGGAACTATGGCTACACCTTC. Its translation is CSAIQGNYGYTF.

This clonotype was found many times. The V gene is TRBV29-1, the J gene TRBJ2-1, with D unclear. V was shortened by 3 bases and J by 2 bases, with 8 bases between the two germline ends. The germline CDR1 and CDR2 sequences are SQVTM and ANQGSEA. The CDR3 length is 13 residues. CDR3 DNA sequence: TGCAGCGTTGAGGACCAGACCTACAATGAGCAGTTCTTC. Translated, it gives CSVEDQTYNEQFF.

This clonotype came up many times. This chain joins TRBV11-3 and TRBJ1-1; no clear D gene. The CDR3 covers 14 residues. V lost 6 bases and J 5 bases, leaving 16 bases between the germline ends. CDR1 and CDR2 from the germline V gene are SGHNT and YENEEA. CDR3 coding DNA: TGTGCCAGCAGGGATTTCGTCTTTAGGACTGAAGCTTTCTTT. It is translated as CASRDFVFRTEAFF.

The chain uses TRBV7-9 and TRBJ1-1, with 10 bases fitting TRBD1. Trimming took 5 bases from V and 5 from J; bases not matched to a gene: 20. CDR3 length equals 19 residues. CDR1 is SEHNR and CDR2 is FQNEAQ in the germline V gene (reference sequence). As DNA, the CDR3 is TGTGCCAGCAGCCATATCCCTTTTCTTCAGACAGGGGGCAGGACTGAAGCTTTCTTT. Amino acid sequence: CASSHIPFLQTGGRTEAFF.

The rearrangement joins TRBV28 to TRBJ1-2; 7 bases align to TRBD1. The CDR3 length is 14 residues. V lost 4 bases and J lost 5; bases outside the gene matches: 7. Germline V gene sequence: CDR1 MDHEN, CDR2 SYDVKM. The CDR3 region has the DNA TGTGCCAGCAGTTCATACCGACAGGGATATGGCTACACCTTC. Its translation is CASSSYRQGYGYTF.

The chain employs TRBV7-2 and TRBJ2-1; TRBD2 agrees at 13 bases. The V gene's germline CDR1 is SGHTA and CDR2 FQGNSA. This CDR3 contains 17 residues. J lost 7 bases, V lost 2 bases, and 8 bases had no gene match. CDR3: CASSLRSGTSGINEQFF. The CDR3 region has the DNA TGTGCCAGCAGCTTAAGATCCGGGACTAGCGGGATAAATGAGCAGTTCTTC.

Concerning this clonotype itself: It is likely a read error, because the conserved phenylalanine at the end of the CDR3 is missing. Here the CDR3 reads CASSSHTGGGTEAFL. DNA of the CDR3: TGCGCCAGCAGCTCCCACACAGGGGGAGGGACTGAAGCTTTCTTA. The chain couples TRBV5-1 to TRBJ1-1; 8 bases agree with TRBD1. From germline, CDR1 is SGHRS and CDR2 YFSETQ. This CDR3 spans 15 amino acids. V gave up 3 bases and J gave up 5 bases; unmatched junction bases: 9.

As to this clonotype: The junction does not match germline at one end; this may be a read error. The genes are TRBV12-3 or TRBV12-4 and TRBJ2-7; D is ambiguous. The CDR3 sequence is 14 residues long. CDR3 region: CVSSKRHLSYEQYF. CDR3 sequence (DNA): TGTGTCAGCAGTAAGAGACACCTCTCCTACGAGCAGTACTTC.

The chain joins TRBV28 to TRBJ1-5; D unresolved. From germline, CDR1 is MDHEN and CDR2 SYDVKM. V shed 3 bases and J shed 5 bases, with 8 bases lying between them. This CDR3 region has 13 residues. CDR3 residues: CASSFDGYQPQHF. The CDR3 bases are TGTGCCAGCAGTTTTGACGGTTATCAGCCCCAGCATTTT.

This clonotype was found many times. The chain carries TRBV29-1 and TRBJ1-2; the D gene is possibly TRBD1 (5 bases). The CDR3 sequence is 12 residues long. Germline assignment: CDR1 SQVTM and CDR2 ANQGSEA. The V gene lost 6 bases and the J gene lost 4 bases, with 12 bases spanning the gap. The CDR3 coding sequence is TGCAGCGTCAAAGACAGCCCCTATGGCTACACCTTC. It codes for CSVKDSPYGYTF.

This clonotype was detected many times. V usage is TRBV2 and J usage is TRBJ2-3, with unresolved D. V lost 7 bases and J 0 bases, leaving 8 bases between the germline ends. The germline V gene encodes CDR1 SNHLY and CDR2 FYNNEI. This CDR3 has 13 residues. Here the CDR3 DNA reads TGTGCCAGCATTTGGGGAAGCACAGATACGCAGTATTTT. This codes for CASIWGSTDTQYF.

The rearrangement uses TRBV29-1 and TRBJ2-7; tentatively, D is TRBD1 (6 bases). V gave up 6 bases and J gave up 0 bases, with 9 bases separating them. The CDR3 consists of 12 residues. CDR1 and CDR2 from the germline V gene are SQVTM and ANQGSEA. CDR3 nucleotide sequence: TGCAGCGTCCGGGACAACTCCTACGAGCAGTACTTC. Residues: CSVRDNSYEQYF.

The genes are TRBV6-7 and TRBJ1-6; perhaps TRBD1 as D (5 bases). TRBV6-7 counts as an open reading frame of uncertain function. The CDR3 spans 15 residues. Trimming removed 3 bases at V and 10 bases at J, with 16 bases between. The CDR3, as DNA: TGTGCCAGCAGTTATACGGGCGTGGGGGTCTCACCCCTCCACTTT. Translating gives CASSYTGVGVSPLHF.

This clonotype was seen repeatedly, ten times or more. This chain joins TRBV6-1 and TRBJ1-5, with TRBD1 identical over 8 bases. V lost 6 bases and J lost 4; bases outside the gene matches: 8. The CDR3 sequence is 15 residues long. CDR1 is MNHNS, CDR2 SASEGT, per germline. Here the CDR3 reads CASSIPGQANQPQHF. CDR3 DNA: TGTGCCAGCAGCATACCGGGACAGGCAAATCAGCCCCAGCATTTT.

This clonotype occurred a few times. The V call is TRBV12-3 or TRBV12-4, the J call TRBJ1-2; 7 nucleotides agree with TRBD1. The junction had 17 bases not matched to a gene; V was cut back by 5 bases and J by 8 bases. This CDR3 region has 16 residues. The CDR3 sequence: CASSQNPFSGGRGYTF. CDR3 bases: TGTGCCAGCAGTCAAAACCCATTTTCAGGGGGGAGAGGCTACACCTTC.

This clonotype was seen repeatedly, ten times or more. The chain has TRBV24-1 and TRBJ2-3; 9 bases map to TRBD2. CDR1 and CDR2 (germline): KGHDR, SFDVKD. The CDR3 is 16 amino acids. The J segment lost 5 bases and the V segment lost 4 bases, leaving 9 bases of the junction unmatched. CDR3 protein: CATSDTSGRLGDTQYF. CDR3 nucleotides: TGTGCCACCAGTGACACTAGCGGGCGACTAGGAGATACGCAGTATTTT.

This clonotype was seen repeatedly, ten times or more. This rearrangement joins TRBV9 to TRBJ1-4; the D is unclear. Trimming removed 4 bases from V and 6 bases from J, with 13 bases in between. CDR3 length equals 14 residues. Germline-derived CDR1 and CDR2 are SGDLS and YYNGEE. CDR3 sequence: CASSPDSRDEKLFF. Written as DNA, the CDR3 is TGTGCCAGCAGCCCCGACTCTAGGGATGAAAAACTGTTTTTT.

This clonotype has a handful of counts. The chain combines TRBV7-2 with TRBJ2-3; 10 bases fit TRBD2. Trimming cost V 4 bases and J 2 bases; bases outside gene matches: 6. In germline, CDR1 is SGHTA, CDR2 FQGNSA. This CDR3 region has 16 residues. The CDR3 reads CASSSLAGAFTDTQYF. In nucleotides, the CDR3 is TGTGCCAGCAGCTCCCTAGCGGGAGCGTTCACAGATACGCAGTATTTT.

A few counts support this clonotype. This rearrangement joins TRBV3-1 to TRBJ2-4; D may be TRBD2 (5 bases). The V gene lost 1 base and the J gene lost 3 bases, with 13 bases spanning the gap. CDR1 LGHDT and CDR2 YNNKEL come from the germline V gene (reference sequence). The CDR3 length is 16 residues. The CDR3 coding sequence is TGTGCCAGCAGCCAAGTTTTAGCGATGGGCAAAAACATTCAGTACTTC. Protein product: CASSQVLAMGKNIQYF. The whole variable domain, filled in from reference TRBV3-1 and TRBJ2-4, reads DTAVSQTPKYLVTQMGNDKSIKCEQNLGHDTMYWYKQDSKKFLKIMFSYNNKELIINETVPNRFSPKSPDKAHLNLHINSLELGDSAVYFCASSQVLAMGKNIQYFGAGTRLSVL.

CDR3 residues: CASSSVGAYNEQFF. As DNA, the CDR3 is TGTGCCAGCAGCTCAGTAGGGGCGTACAATGAGCAGTTCTTC. This sequence joins TRBV6-5 and TRBJ2-1; a weak D match, TRBD1 (5 bases). Trimming pared 6 bases from V and 4 bases from J, leaving 13 bases between. From germline, CDR1 is MNHEY and CDR2 SVGAGI. The CDR3 consists of 14 residues.

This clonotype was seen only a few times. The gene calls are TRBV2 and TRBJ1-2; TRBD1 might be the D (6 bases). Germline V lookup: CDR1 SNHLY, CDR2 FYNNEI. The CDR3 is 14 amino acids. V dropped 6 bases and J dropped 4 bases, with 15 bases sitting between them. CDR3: CASSIRTDPYGYTF. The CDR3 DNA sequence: TGTGCCAGCAGCATTCGGACAGATCCCTATGGCTACACCTTC. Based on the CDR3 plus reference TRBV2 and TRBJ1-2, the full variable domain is EPEVTQTPSHQVTQMGQEVILRCVPISNHLYFYWYRQILGQKVEFLVSFYNNEISEKSEIFDDQFSVERPDGSNFTLKIRSTKLEDSAMYFCASSIRTDPYGYTFGSGTRLTVV.

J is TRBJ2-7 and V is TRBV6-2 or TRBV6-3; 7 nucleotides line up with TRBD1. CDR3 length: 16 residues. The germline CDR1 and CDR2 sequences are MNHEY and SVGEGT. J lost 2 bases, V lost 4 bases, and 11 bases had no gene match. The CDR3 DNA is TGTGCCAGCAGTTCCCCGACCTCCGACAGGGCCTACGAGCAGTACTTC. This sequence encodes CASSSPTSDRAYEQYF.

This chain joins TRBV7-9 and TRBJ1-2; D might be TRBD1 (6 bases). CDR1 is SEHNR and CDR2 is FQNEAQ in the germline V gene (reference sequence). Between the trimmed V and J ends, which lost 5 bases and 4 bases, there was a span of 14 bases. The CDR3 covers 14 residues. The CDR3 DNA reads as TGTGCCAGCAGCCCCCGAGCAGGGGCCTATGGCTACACCTTC. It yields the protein CASSPRAGAYGYTF. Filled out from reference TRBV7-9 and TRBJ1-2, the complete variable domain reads DTGVSQNPRHKITKRGQNVTFRCDPISEHNRLYWYRQTLGQGPEFLTYFQNEAQLEKSRLLSDRFSAERPKGSFSTLEIQRTEQGDSAMYLCASSPRAGAYGYTFGSGTRLTVV.

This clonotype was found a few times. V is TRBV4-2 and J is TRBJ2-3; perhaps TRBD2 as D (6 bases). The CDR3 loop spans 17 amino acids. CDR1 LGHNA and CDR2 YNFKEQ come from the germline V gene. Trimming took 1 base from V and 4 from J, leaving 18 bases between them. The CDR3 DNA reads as TGTGCCAGCAGCCAAGCGAGCGGGTCGGGAGCTGCAGATACGCAGTATTTT. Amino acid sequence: CASSQASGSGAADTQYF.

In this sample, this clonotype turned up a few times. The CDR3 here is CASSLWTSGFPYEQYF. The CDR3 DNA follows: TGTGCCAGCAGCTTATGGACTAGCGGGTTTCCCTACGAGCAGTACTTC. This chain uses TRBV5-4 with TRBJ2-7; 11 bases agree with TRBD2. Unmatched junction bases numbered 6, after V lost 2 bases and J lost 2 bases. CDR1 and CDR2 from the germline V gene are SGHNT and YYREEE (reference sequence). The CDR3 length is 16 residues.